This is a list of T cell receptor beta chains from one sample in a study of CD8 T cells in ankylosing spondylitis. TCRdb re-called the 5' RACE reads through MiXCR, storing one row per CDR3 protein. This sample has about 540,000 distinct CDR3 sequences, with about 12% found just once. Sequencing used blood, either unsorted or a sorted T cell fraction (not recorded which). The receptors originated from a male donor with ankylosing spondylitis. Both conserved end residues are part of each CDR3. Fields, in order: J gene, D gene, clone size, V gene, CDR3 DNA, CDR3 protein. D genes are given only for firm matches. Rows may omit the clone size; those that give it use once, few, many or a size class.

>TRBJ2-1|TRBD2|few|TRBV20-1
TGCAGTGCTTGGACTAGCGGGAGTAATGAGCAGTTCTTC
CSAWTSGSNEQFF
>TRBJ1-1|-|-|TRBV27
TGTGCCAGCAGGTTATCCAGGGTCCGCACTGAAGCTTTCTTT
CASRLSRVRTEAFF
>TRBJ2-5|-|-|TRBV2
TGTGCCAGCAGTGCGGTAATCCAAGAGACCCAGTACTTC
CASSAVIQETQYF
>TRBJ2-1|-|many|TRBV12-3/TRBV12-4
TGTGCCAGCAGTAGGGGCTCTTTGGAGCAGTTCTTC
CASSRGSLEQFF
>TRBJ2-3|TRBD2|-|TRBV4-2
TGTGCCAGCAGCCCCGGACTAGCGGGAGGGAGCACAGATACGCAGTATTTT
CASSPGLAGGSTDTQYF
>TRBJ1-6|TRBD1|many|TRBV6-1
TGTGCCAGCACAAGGGCAACAGGGGGCAGGCCACCCCTCCACTTT
CASTRATGGRPPLHF
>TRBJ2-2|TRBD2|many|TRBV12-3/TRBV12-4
TGTGCCAGCAGTCCCCTAGCGGGAGTCCAGGGCGGGGAGCTGTTTTTT
CASSPLAGVQGGELFF
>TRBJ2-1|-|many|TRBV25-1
TGTGCCAGCAGGCGGATCTACAATGAGCAGTTCTTC
CASRRIYNEQFF
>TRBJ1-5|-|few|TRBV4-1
TGCGCCAGCAGCCAAGATGGCGGCAGACAGCCCCAGCATTTT
CASSQDGGRQPQHF
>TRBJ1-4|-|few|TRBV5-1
TGCGCCAGCAGCTTGGGCCCGCAGTGGGGGCTGTCTAACGAAAAACTGTTTTTT
CASSLGPQWGLSNEKLFF
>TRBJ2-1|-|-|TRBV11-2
TGTGCCAGCACCCACGGGAGCTCCTACAATGAGCAGTTCTTC
CASTHGSSYNEQFF
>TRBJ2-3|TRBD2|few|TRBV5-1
TGCGCCAGCAGCTTGAAACTAGCGGGGGCAGATACGCAGTATTTT
CASSLKLAGADTQYF
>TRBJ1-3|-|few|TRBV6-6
TGTGCCAGCACCAGGGGAAACACCATATATTTT
CASTRGNTIYF
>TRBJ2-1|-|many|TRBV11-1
TGTGCCAGCAGCTTACGGGCCTTTGGGGGGGCAACACTTTACAATGAGCAGTTCTTC
CASSLRAFGGATLYNEQFF
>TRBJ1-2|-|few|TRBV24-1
TGTGCCACCAGTGATGGGGCCGTGGGAAACTATGGCTACACCTTC
CATSDGAVGNYGYTF
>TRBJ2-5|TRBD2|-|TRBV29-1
TGCAGCGTTGCCGCGGGGGGGTCCCAAGAGACCCAGTACTTC
CSVAAGGSQETQYF
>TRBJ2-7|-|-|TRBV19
TGTGCCAGTAGTATAGTCGGCGGACCCTACGAGCAGTACTTC
CASSIVGGPYEQYF